This T cell receptor beta chain stems from a study of blood T cell repertoires in COVID-19. Turning to the study itself: Acute and convalescent COVID-19 specimens originated in the United States, Italy and Spain.

This CDR3 spans 13 amino acids. V was trimmed by 4 bases and J by 8 bases, leaving 13 bases between them. Germline lookup yields CDR1 LGHDT and CDR2 YNNKEL (reference sequence). In the authors' workflow: Quantification of nucleated cells was approximated via reference gene primer amplification. The protocol was immunoSEQ multiplex PCR, while the TCRdb copy is restricted to in-frame clones and leaves out a portion. V, J and clone size were drawn from that table, and D and trimming were deduced from the DNA. The table has about 130,000 clones, roughly four fifths seen once. The sample taken for sequencing was peripheral blood. The chain recombines TRBV3-1 (or the pseudogene TRBV3-2) with TRBJ2-3, with a tentative D call TRBD2 (5 bases). The source is a human donor in a cohort sampled during active COVID-19. CDR3 region: CASSPTDYRTQYF. CDR3 nucleotides: TGTGCCAGCAGCCCCACTGACTACCGTACGCAGTATTTT.